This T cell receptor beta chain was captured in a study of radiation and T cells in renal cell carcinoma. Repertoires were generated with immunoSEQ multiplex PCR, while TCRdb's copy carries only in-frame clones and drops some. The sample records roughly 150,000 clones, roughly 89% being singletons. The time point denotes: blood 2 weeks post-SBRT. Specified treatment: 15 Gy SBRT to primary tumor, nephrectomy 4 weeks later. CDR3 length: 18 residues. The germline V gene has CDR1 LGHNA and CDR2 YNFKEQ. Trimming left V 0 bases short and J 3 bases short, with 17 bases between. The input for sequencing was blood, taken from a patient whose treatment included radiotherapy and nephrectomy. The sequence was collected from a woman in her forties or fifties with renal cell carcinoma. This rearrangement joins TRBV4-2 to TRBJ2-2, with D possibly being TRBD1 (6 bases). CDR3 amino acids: CASSQDWFFGGDTGELFF. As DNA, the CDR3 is TGTGCCAGCAGCCAAGACTGGTTTTTTGGGGGCGACACCGGGGAGCTGTTTTTT.